Below are 14 T cell receptor beta chains sequenced from a single sample in a study of cytomegalovirus exposure and HLA in healthy donors. Measured with immunoSEQ multiplex PCR; TCRdb has only the in-frame clones, and not every one. Altogether fewer than 150,000 clones are present, almost 85% being singletons, with the ten largest covering just under 30%. Sequenced: PBMCs. Receptors originate from a man aged 25 to 45 in good health and CMV-seropositive.

The chain carries TRBV9 and TRBJ1-6, with 7 bases lining up with TRBD1. With V trimmed by 4 bases and J by 2 bases, 6 bases remained unmatched. The germline CDR1 and CDR2 sequences are SGDLS and YYNGEE. This CDR3 is built from 16 residues. The CDR3: CASSRTGDAYNSPLHF. The CDR3 DNA sequence: TGTGCCAGCAGCAGAACAGGGGACGCCTATAATTCACCCCTCCACTTT.

CDR3 sequence (DNA): TGTGCCAGCAGTGAAGGAGGGCTAGCGGAAGAGACCCAGTACTTC. Protein product: CASSEGGLAEETQYF. The genes are TRBV6-1 and TRBJ2-5; 7 bases line up with TRBD2. From germline, CDR1 is MNHNS and CDR2 SASEGT. The CDR3 contains 15 residues. The V and J ends lost 1 base and 3 bases, in that order; junction bases with no gene match: 5.

The gene calls are TRBV4-1 and TRBJ2-2, with unresolved D. Germline assignment: CDR1 MGHRA and CDR2 YSYEKL. The CDR3 extends over 15 amino acids. Trimming pared 0 bases from V and 2 bases from J, leaving 7 bases between. For the CDR3, the DNA is TGCGCCAGCAGCCAAGAGTGGCCAAACACCGGGGAGCTGTTTTTT. Translating gives CASSQEWPNTGELFF.

The chain recombines TRBV5-1 with TRBJ1-6; maybe TRBD1 (5 bases). V lost 5 bases and J 14 bases, leaving 14 bases between the germline ends. The CDR3 consists of 12 residues. Per germline, CDR1 SGHRS and CDR2 YFSETQ. The DNA of the CDR3 is TGCGCCAGCAGGGACCCGTCGGGGGCCCTCCACTTT. Protein product: CASRDPSGALHF.

This clone was counted a single time. The chain has TRBV18 and TRBJ2-1; possibly TRBD2 for D (6 bases). This CDR3 comprises 13 residues. Germline V gene sequence: CDR1 KGHSH, CDR2 LQKENI. Trimming took off 6 bases at V and 7 bases at J, with 13 bases between the two ends. CDR3 sequence reads: CASSSEGRNEQFF. Here the CDR3 DNA reads TGTGCCAGCTCCTCGGAGGGAAGGAATGAGCAGTTCTTC.

The rearrangement links TRBV7-9 to TRBJ2-1; 10 nucleotides line up with TRBD2. The V segment lost 4 bases and the J segment 7 bases; nucleotides outside the gene matches: 7. Germline V CDR1 and CDR2: SEHNR, FQNEAQ (reference sequence). This CDR3 has 15 residues. CDR3 sequence (DNA): TGTGCCAGCAGCTCACTAGCGGGACGCCGTAATGAGCAGTTCTTC. Its protein product is CASSSLAGRRNEQFF.

This clone was counted only a few times. V gene TRBV18 combines with J gene TRBJ2-2, with 8 bases matching TRBD2. Germline loops: CDR1 KGHSH, CDR2 LQKENI. The trim removed 2 bases at V and 6 bases at J, leaving 8 bases unmatched. The CDR3 has 16 residues. CDR3 in amino acids: CASSPSLAELAGELFF. The CDR3 nucleotides read TGTGCCAGCTCACCATCACTAGCGGAACTCGCCGGGGAGCTGTTTTTT.

The chain carries TRBV18 and TRBJ1-6; the D gene is possibly TRBD1 (6 bases). The CDR3 loop spans 19 amino acids. Trimming took 5 bases from V and 0 from J, leaving 20 bases between them. Germline V lookup: CDR1 KGHSH, CDR2 LQKENI. CDR3 amino acids: CASSTGIALGSSYNSPLHF. CDR3 sequence (DNA): TGTGCCAGCTCAACAGGGATCGCACTGGGAAGCTCCTATAATTCACCCCTCCACTTT.

The gene calls are TRBV11-3 and TRBJ1-6, with D tentatively TRBD1 (6 bases). The CDR3 is made up of 14 amino acids. From germline, CDR1 is SGHNT and CDR2 YENEEA. The V end was cut by 2 bases, the J end by 7 bases, with 9 bases between. The CDR3: CASSLQGSNSPLHF. The CDR3 DNA is TGTGCCAGCAGCTTACAGGGGTCCAATTCACCCCTCCACTTT.

The V gene is TRBV5-1, the J gene TRBJ2-6, with 7 bases aligning to TRBD2. Germline CDR1 reads SGHRS; CDR2 reads YFSETQ. Losses at the gene ends were 0 bases for V and 2 bases for J; bases not matched to a gene: 2. The CDR3 is 16 amino acids. The CDR3 nucleotides are TGCGCCAGCAGCTTGGGGGAGGGGACTGGGGCCAACGTCCTGACTTTC. Protein sequence: CASSLGEGTGANVLTF.

The chain links TRBV7-2 to TRBJ2-1; TRBD2 is a possible D gene (8 bases). CDR1 and CDR2 (germline): SGHTA, FQGNSA. The CDR3 is 16 residues long. The V gene lost 5 bases and the J gene lost 3 bases, with 17 bases spanning the gap. CDR3 DNA: TGTGCCAGCAGCACCCAGGGGGGACTAGACTACAATGAGCAGTTCTTC. It codes for CASSTQGGLDYNEQFF. Full variable domain (outside the CDR3, taken from reference TRBV7-2 and TRBJ2-1): GAGVSQSPSNKVTEKGKDVELRCDPISGHTALYWYRQSLGQGLEFLIYFQGNSAPDKSGLPSDRFSAERTGGSVSTLTIQRTQQEDSAVYLCASSTQGGLDYNEQFFGPGTRLTVL.

CDR3 DNA: TGCGCCAGCGAAGGCGGGGGGCCGGGGGAGCAGTACTTC. It encodes CASEGGGPGEQYF. V gene TRBV10-2 combines with J gene TRBJ2-7, with TRBD2 identical over 8 bases. V shed 8 bases, J shed 7 bases, and the junction held 10 bases outside the gene matches. Looked up from germline, CDR1 is WSHSY and CDR2 is SAAADI. The CDR3 is 13 amino acids.

The sample holds a few counts of this clone. The chain combines TRBV4-3 with TRBJ1-2, with a possible D match to TRBD1 (6 bases). The CDR3 contains 15 residues. With 3 bases removed from V and 3 bases from J, the gap between germline ends came to 14 bases. Germline lookup yields CDR1 LGHNA and CDR2 YSLEER. Written as DNA, the CDR3 is TGCGCCAGCAGCCACAACCGAGGGGGAGACTATGGCTACACCTTC. Protein: CASSHNRGGDYGYTF.

The chain employs TRBV7-2 and TRBJ1-1, with 9 bases that match TRBD1. The CDR3 spans 17 residues. Germline V gives CDR1 SGHTA, CDR2 FQGNSA. Losses at the gene ends were 5 bases for V and 4 bases for J; bases not matched to a gene: 14. CDR3: CASSRRSTGGSATEAFF. Here the CDR3 DNA reads TGTGCCAGCAGCCGCCGGTCAACAGGGGGCTCGGCCACTGAAGCTTTCTTT.